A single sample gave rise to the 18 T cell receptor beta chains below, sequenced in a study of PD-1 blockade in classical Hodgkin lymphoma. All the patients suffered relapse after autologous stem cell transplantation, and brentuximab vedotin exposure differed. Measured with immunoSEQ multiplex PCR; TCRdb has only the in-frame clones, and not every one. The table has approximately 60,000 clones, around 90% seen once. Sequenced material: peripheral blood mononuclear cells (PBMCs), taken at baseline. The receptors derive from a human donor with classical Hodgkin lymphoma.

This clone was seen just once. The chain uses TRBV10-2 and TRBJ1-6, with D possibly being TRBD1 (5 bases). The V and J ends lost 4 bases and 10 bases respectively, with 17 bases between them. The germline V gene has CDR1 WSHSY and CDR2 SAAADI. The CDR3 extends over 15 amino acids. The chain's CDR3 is CASSGFRDPKSPLHF. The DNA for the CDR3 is TGCGCCAGCAGTGGCTTCCGGGACCCCAAGTCACCCCTCCACTTT.

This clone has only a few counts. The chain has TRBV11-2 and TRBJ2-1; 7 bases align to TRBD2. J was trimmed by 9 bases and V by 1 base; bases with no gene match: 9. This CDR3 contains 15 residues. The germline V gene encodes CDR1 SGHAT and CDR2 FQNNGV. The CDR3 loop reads CASSLGSSGGTEQFF. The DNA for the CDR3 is TGTGCCAGCAGCTTAGGGTCTAGCGGAGGTACTGAGCAGTTCTTC.

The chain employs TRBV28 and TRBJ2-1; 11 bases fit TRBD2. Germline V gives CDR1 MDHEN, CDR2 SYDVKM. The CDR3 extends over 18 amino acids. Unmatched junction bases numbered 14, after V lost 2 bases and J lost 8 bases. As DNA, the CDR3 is TGTGCCAGCAGTTTACTTACTTGGACGGCTAGCGGGAGGCATGAGCAGTTCTTC. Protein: CASSLLTWTASGRHEQFF.

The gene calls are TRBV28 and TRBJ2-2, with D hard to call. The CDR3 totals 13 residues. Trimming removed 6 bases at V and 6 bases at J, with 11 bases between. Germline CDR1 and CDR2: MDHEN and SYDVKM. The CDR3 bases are TGTGCCAGCAGCCACAACAATCCCGGGGAGCTGTTTTTT. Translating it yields CASSHNNPGELFF.

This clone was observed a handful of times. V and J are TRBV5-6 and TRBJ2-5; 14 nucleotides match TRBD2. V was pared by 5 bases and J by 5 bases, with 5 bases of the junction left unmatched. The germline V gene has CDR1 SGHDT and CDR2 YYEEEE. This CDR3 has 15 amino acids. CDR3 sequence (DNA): TGTGCCAGCAGTAGACTAGCGGGGGGGCGGGAGACCCAGTACTTC. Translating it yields CASSRLAGGRETQYF.

The CDR3 DNA sequence: TGTGCCAGCAGTTTATGGCGGGACAGCTCCTACGAGCAGTACTTC. Translated, it gives CASSLWRDSSYEQYF. The chain is built from TRBV28 and TRBJ2-7; D possibly corresponds to TRBD1 (7 bases). CDR3 length: 15 residues. The V gene lost 0 bases and the J gene lost 0 bases, with 9 bases spanning the gap. In germline, CDR1 is MDHEN, CDR2 SYDVKM.

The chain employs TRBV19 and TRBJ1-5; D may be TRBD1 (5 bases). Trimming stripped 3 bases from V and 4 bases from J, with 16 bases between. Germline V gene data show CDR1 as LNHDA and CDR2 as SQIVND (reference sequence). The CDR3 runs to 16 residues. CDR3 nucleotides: TGTGCCAGTAGTATTAGGTGGGGCAAGAGGAATCAGCCCCAGCATTTT. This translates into CASSIRWGKRNQPQHF.

CDR3 coding DNA: TGTGCCAGCAGTGCGCTAGGGGCAGGAAACACCATATATTTT. It translates to CASSALGAGNTIYF. V is TRBV6-1 and J is TRBJ1-3; tentatively, D is TRBD1 (5 bases). CDR1 and CDR2 (germline): MNHNS, SASEGT. The CDR3 runs 14 residues. The ends were cut back, 4 bases at V and 4 bases at J, with 11 bases in the middle.

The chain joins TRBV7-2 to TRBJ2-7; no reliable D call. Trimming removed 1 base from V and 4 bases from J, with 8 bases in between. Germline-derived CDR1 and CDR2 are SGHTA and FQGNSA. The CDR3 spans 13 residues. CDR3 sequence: CASSLEAYYEQYF. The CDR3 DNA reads TGTGCCAGCAGCTTAGAAGCGTATTACGAGCAGTACTTC.

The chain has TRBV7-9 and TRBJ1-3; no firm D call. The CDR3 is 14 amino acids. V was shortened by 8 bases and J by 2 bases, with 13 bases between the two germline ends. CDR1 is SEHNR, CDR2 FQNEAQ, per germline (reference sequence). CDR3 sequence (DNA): TGTGCCAGCGAAACTCCGGCGGCTGGAAACACCATATATTTT. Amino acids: CASETPAAGNTIYF.

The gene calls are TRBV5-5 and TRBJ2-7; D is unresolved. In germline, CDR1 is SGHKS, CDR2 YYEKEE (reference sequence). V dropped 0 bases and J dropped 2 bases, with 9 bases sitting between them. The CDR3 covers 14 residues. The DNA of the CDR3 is TGTGCCAGCAGCTTGGTTCCGGGTCCCTACGAGCAGTACTTC. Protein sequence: CASSLVPGPYEQYF.

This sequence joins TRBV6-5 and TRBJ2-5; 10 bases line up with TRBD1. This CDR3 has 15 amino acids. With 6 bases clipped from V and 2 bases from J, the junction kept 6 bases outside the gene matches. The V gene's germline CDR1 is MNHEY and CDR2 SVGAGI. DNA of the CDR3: TGTGCCAGCAGCCCCGGGACAGGGGTTCAAGAGACCCAGTACTTC. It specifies CASSPGTGVQETQYF.

The chain's CDR3 is CASSLALLDTEAFF. In DNA, the CDR3 is TGTGCCAGCAGCTTAGCGCTTTTGGACACTGAAGCTTTCTTT. The chain combines TRBV7-9 with TRBJ1-1, with D hard to call. V was cut by 0 bases and J by 3 bases, with 8 bases left in between. Germline assignment: CDR1 SEHNR and CDR2 FQNEAQ (reference sequence). There are 14 residues in the CDR3.

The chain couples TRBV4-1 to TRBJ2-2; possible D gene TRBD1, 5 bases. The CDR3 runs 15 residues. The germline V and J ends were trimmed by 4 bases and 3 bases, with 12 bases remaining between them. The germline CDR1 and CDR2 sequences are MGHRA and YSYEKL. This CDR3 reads CASSPRVGDTGELFF. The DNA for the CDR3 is TGCGCCAGCAGCCCAAGGGTAGGGGACACCGGGGAGCTGTTTTTT.

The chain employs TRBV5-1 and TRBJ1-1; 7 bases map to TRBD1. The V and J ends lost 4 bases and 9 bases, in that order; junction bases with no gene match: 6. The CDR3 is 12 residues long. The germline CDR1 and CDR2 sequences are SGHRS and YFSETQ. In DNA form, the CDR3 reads TGCGCCAGCAGCCCCAGACAGGGCAAAGCTTTCTTT. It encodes CASSPRQGKAFF.

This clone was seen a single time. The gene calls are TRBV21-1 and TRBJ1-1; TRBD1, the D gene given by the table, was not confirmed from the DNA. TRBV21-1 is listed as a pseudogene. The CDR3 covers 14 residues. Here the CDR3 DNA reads TGTGCCAGCAGCCGGGACAGGGGACAAACAAAAGCTTTCTTT. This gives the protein CASSRDRGQTKAFF.

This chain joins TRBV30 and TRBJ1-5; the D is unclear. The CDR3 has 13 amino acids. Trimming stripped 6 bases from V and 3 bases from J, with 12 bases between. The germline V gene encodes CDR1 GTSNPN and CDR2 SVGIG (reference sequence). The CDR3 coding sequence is TGTGCCTGCAGTCGGGGAATCAATCAGCCCCAGCATTTT. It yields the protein CACSRGINQPQHF.

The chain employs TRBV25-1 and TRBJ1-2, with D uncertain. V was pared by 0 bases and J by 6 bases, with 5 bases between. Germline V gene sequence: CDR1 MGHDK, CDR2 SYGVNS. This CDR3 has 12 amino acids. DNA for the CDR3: TGTGCCAGCAGTGAATATCTAGATGGCTACACCTTC. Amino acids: CASSEYLDGYTF.